What follows describes a single T cell receptor beta chain. There are a few counts of this clone. Its antigen is not yet known. The input lacks base qualities; no much larger clone sits a single base away. For sequencing of the TCRbeta CDR3 region, genomic DNA was extracted from the sorted cells. The immunoSEQ Assay was used to sequence the TCRbeta CDR3 regions. In TCRdb, the immuneACCESS table is reduced to in-frame sequences with V and J assigned. These tables do not hold every clone; where another copy was compared, an unresolved V gene accounts for under half, and the others remain unexplained. A total of over 75,000 clones appear in this sample, about 93% of them only once. Approximately 0.41% of the sample belongs to the ten largest clones. The sample originates from a study of OX40 agonist ivuxolimab in advanced cancers. About the study as a whole: Ivuxolimab was a fully human IgG2 agonistic monoclonal antibody targeting the costimulatory receptor OX40 (CD134). Intravenous ivuxolimab was administered to patients every 2 weeks at six dose levels: 0.01, 0.1, 0.3, 1.5, 3 and 10 mg/kg. Of the approximately 50 dose-escalation patients, hepatocellular carcinoma was present in roughly 19, melanoma in about 15, renal cell carcinoma in 9 and head and neck cancer in 9. In the dose-escalation cohort, roughly 82% of patients were male, and the mean age was around 60 years with a range of roughly 23 to 79. Prior anti-PD-1, anti-PD-L1 or anti-CTLA-4 therapy was permitted, and checkpoint inhibitors had been received by about 44% of dose-escalation patients. Partial responses were achieved by three dose-escalation patients, of whom one had hepatocellular carcinoma and two had cutaneous melanoma. The point of sequencing TCRbeta in the periphery was to test whether ivuxolimab changed TCR sequence diversity and drove clonal T-cell expansion. The paper describes the monotherapy dose-escalation part (N of about 47 patients) of the phase I trial of ivuxolimab.

On the study overall, not on this receptor specifically: Low levels of normalized T-cell clonal expansion were also seen in some patients who did not respond. After ivuxolimab, more expanded clones were found on average in CD8+ T cells than in CD4+ T cells. The antigen specificity of the clonally expanded peripheral T cells was not determined. Clonal expansion of both CD4+ and CD8+ blood T cells was observed from baseline to week 6 at doses 0.1 to 3.0 mg/kg. In the 0.1-3.0 mg/kg groups, partial responders were among the patients with the lowest normalized peripheral clonal expansion, particularly in CD8+ T cells.

The CDR3 numbers 13 residues from cysteine through phenylalanine. The read is trimmed to its CDR3 DNA, 39 bases read in frame from base 1. V is clipped by 1 base and J by 8 bases, and the sequence between their germline boundaries is 11 bases long. Per the germline V gene, KGHSH is the CDR1 and LQKENI is the CDR2. Patients with autoimmune disease history or receiving systemic immunosuppression were excluded from the trial. Peripheral blood for TCR sequencing was drawn from every dose cohort at baseline, at cycle 4 day 1 and at cycle 7 day 1. Samples came from an open-label, multicenter, first-in-human phase I dose-escalation trial of ivuxolimab. Adults with locally advanced or metastatic melanoma, renal cell carcinoma, hepatocellular carcinoma or head and neck squamous cell carcinoma were enrolled in the trial. Before TCR sequencing, CD4+ and CD8+ T cells were separately sorted from peripheral blood.

Recombination joined TRBV18 with TRBJ1-2; too little of a D gene remains to name it. The sample consisted of CD4+ or CD8+ T cells sorted from blood, taken in a trial of the OX40 agonist ivuxolimab. The source of this sequence is an adult with an advanced solid tumor such as melanoma, head and neck, liver or kidney cancer. The CDR3 is CASSPLPRAGYTF. The bases are TGTGCCAGCTCACCACTCCCTCGGGCGGGCTACACCTTC.